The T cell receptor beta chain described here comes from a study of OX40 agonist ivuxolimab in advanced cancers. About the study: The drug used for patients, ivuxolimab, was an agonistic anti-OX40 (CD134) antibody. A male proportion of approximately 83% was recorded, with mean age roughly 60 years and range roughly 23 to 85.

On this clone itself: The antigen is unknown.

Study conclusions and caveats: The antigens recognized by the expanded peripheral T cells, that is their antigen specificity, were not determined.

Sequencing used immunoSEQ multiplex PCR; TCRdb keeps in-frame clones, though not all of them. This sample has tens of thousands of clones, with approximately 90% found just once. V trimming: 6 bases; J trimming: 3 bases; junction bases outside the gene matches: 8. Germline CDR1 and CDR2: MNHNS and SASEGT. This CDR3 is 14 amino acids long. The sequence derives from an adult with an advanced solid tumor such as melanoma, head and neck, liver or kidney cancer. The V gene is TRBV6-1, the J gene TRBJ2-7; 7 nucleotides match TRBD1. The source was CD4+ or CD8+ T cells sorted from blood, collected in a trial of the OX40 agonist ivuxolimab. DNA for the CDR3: TGTGCCAGCAGCGAACCGGGACAGATCTACGAGCAGTACTTC. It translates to CASSEPGQIYEQYF.